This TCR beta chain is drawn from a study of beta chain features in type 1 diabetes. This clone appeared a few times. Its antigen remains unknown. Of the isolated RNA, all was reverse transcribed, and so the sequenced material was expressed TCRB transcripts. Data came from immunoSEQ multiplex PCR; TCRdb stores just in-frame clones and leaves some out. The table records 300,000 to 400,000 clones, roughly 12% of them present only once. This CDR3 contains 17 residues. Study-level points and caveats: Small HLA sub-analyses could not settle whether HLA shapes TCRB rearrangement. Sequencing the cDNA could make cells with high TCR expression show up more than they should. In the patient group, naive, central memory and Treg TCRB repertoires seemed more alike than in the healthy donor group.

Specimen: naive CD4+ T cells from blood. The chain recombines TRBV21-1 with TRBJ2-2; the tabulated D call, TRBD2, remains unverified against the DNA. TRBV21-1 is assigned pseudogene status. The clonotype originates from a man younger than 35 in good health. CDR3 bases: TGTGCCAGCAGCAATAAAGATTCGCCGGTTGCGCCCGGGGAGCTGTTTTTT. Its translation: CASSNKDSPVAPGELFF.